Following are 2 T cell receptor beta chains from one sample sequenced in a study of circulating tumor DNA in untreated peripheral T-cell lymphoma. Assay used: immunoSEQ multiplex PCR; TCRdb lists only in-frame clones, some missing. The sample includes around 210 clones, roughly four fifths of them seen just once. The sequencing sample was made of tumor tissue. These TCRs come from a human donor with peripheral T-cell lymphoma.

This sequence joins TRBV19 and TRBJ1-1; 7 positions agree with TRBD1. This CDR3 region has 12 residues. V was clipped by 9 bases and J by 4 bases; unmatched bases: 5. Germline assignment: CDR1 LNHDA and CDR2 SQIVND (reference sequence). The CDR3 is CASRQGATEAFF. The CDR3 region has the DNA TGTGCCAGCAGACAGGGAGCCACTGAAGCTTTCTTT.

This clone was seen a handful of times. Written as DNA, the CDR3 is TGTGCCAGCTCATCCATGGACGTGGGCTCGCCTTATGGCTACACCTTC. Residues: CASSSMDVGSPYGYTF. The chain combines TRBV18 with TRBJ1-2; D is undetermined. V lost 5 bases, J lost 5 bases, and 21 bases lay in between. Germline V gene lookup returns CDR1 KGHSH and CDR2 LQKENI. The CDR3 has 16 amino acids. Full variable domain (rest looked up from reference TRBV18 and TRBJ1-2): NAGVMQNPRHLVRRRGQEARLRCSPMKGHSHVYWYRQLPEEGLKFMVYLQKENIIDESGMPKERFSAEFPKEGPSILRIQQVVRGDSAAYFCASSSMDVGSPYGYTFGSGTRLTVV.